Listed below are T cell receptor beta chains from one sample, sequenced in a study of OX40 agonist ivuxolimab in advanced cancers. Only in-frame clones appear in the TCRdb table, and some are missing; sequencing was by immunoSEQ multiplex PCR. The sample consists of roughly 69,000 clones, approximately 84% of them appearing once. Sequenced here: CD4+ or CD8+ T cells sorted from blood, sampled in a trial of the OX40 agonist ivuxolimab. The receptors originated from an adult with an advanced solid tumor such as melanoma, head and neck, liver or kidney cancer. Both conserved end residues are trimmed from each CDR3. The D gene is left open where the match is weak.

length	V	D	CDR3
13	TRBV9	TRBD1	ASSVSGTGVGGYT
14	TRBV7-2	TRBD2	ASSLGLAGANYEQY
12	TRBV11-2	-	ASSFYGVNTEAF
12	TRBV5-4	-	ASSSQPGTGELF
13	TRBV4-2	-	ASSQVSADSDTQY
12	TRBV11-1	TRBD1	ASSRIDRGETQY
15	TRBV18	-	ASSPFGRSIAPNEQF
15	TRBV5-1	TRBD1	ASSAGQGNSGANVLT
13	TRBV2	TRBD1	ASSVMGQGGYGYT
13	TRBV7-2	-	ASSLQGVGPYEQY
14	TRBV10-2	-	ASSDSTAFLSYEQY
11	TRBV19	TRBD1	ASGDSPEGEAF
12	TRBV27	-	ASSFKDNTDTQY
13	TRBV2	-	ASIAGSGAVDTQY
11	TRBV2	-	ASSQRGFTEAF
13	TRBV5-1	-	ASSLAAVEGQEQY
10	TRBV18	-	ASSPPSDEQY
12	TRBV9	-	ASSVGGDVTEAF
15	TRBV5-4	TRBD1	ASSFAGGEVDTGELF
13	TRBV6-5	TRBD1	ASSRVAGGPYEQY
12	TRBV30	-	AWSPSGQSREQY
13	TRBV7-9	-	ASSLEGRGRETQY
13	TRBV2	TRBD2	ASSWGTSGVYEQY
16	TRBV11-3	TRBD1	ASSLLSPRQGMNTEAF
13	TRBV4-2	-	ASSQEQDLNTEAF
11	TRBV30	TRBD1	AWDDRGNTEAF
13	TRBV5-6	-	ASSLEASMNTEAF
11	TRBV30	-	AWTGIANEKLF
12	TRBV4-2	TRBD1	ASRSGRGWTEAF
13	TRBV6-6	TRBD2	AGSDTAELAGEQY
12	TRBV6-5	-	ASIGRVSSYGYT
11	TRBV11-2	-	ASSSRDRTSAF
12	TRBV9	-	ASSVGAAWDGYT
11	TRBV5-6	-	ASSLFKGSGYT
13	TRBV5-1	TRBD2	ASSLAASGGYEQY
9	TRBV19	-	ASRGGYEQY
12	TRBV11-3	-	ASSLGTSPDTQY
13	TRBV7-2	TRBD1	ASSNTGTGYNEQF
17	TRBV21-1	-	ASSKNSPRQGNSGNTIY
11	TRBV10-3	-	AIKNGSNYGYT
11	TRBV7-2	-	ATAGQLNSPLH